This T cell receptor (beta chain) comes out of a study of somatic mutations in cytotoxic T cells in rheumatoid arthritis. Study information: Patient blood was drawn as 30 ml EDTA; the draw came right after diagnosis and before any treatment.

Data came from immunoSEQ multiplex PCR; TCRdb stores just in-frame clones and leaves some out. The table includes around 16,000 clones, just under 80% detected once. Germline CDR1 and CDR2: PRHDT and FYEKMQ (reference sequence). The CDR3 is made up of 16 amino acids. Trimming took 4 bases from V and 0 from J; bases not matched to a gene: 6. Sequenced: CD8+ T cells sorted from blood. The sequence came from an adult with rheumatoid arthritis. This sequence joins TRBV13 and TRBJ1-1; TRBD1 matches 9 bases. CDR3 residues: CASSYGQGFMNTEAFF. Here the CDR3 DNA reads TGTGCCAGCAGCTACGGACAGGGGTTCATGAACACTGAAGCTTTCTTT. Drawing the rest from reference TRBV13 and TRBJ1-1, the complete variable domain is AAGVIQSPRHLIKEKRETATLKCYPIPRHDTVYWYQQGPGQDPQFLISFYEKMQSDKGSIPDRFSAQQFSDYHSELNMSSLELGDSALYFCASSYGQGFMNTEAFFGQGTRLTVV.